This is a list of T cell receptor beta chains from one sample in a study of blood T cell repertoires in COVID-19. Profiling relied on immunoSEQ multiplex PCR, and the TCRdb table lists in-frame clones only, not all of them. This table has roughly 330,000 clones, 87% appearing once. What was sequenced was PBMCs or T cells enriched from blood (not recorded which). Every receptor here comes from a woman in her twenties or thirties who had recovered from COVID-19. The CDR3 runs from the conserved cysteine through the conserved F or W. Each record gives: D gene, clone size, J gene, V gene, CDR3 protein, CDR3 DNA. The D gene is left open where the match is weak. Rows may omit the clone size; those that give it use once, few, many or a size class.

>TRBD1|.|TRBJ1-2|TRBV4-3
CASSQEGTVYGYTF
TGCGCCAGCAGCCAAGAGGGGACAGTCTATGGCTACACCTTC
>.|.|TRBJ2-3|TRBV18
CASSPSNSDTQYF
TGTGCCAGCTCACCAAGCAACTCAGATACGCAGTATTTT
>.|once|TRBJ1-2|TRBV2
CASSQQGKVYGYTF
TGTGCCAGCAGTCAACAGGGTAAAGTCTATGGCTACACCTTC
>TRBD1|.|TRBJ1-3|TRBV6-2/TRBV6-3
CASSYSRTGRPGNTIYF
TGTGCCAGCAGTTACTCGAGGACAGGGAGACCTGGAAACACCATATATTTT
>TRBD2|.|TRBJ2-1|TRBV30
CAWSAGGLARYNEQFF
TGTGCCTGGAGTGCGGGGGGACTAGCGCGCTACAATGAGCAGTTCTTC
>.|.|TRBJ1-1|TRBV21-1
CASSTKTGDIDTEAFF
TGTGCCAGCAGCACAAAAACGGGAGACATCGACACTGAAGCTTTCTTT
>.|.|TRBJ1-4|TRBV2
CASLLQGNEKLFF
TGTGCCAGCCTTTTACAGGGTAATGAAAAACTGTTTTTT
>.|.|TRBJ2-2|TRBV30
CAWSVFLPWNTGELFF
TGTGCCTGGAGTGTATTTCTACCCTGGAACACCGGGGAGCTGTTTTTT
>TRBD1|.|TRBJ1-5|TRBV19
CASSPRDSSNQPQHF
TGTGCCAGTAGTCCCCGGGACAGCTCAAATCAGCCCCAGCATTTT
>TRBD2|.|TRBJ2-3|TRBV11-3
CASSPGLATDTQYF
TGTGCCAGCAGCCCGGGACTAGCTACAGATACGCAGTATTTT
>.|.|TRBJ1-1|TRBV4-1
CASTESQGGNTEAFF
TGCGCCAGCACAGAGAGCCAGGGTGGGAACACTGAAGCTTTCTTT
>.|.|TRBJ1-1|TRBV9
CASSPGVNTEAFF
TGTGCCAGCAGCCCGGGGGTTAACACTGAAGCTTTCTTT
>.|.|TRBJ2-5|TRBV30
CAWRSPHSRLGETQYF
TGTGCCTGGCGGTCCCCCCATTCGAGGTTGGGAGAGACCCAGTACTTC
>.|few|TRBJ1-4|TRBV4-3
CASSPQFGAQLATNEKLFF
TGCGCCAGCAGCCCCCAATTTGGGGCCCAACTTGCAACTAATGAAAAACTGTTTTTT
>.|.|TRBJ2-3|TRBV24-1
CATSDPLVSGGTDTQYF
TGTGCCACCAGTGACCCGCTTGTGTCAGGGGGCACAGATACGCAGTATTTT
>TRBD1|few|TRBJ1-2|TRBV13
CASSHQTGGTYGYTF
TGTGCCAGCAGCCACCAGACAGGGGGGACCTATGGCTACACCTTC
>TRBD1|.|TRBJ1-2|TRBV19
CASSSGQANYGYTF
TGTGCCTCCAGTTCGGGACAGGCTAACTATGGCTACACCTTC
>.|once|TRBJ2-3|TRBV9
CASSVVGDTDTQYF
TGTGCCAGCAGCGTAGTCGGGGACACAGATACGCAGTATTTT
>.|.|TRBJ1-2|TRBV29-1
CEAYGYTF
TGCGAAGCGTACGGCTACACCTTC
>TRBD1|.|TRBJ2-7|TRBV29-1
CSVEGRKGQGTYEQYF
TGCAGCGTTGAAGGACGTAAGGGACAGGGGACCTACGAGCAGTACTTC
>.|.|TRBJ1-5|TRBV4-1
CASSRALLQPQHF
TGCGCCAGCAGCCGGGCCCTGCTTCAGCCCCAGCATTTT
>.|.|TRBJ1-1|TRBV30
CAWSVDYTEAFF
TGTGCCTGGAGTGTAGACTACACTGAAGCTTTCTTT
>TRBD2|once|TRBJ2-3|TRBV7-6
CASSWWTSGGEDTDTQYF
TGTGCCAGCAGCTGGTGGACTAGCGGGGGGGAGGACACAGATACGCAGTATTTT
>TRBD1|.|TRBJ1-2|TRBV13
CASSLRTGLVNYGYTF
TGTGCCAGCAGCTTACGGACAGGGCTGGTAAACTATGGCTACACCTTC
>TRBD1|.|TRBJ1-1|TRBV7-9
CASSPTRGSGTEAFF
TGTGCCAGCAGCCCCACCAGGGGGAGCGGCACTGAAGCTTTCTTT
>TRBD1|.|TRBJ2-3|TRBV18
CASSRGTGASTDTQYF
TGTGCCAGCTCACGGGGGACAGGAGCTAGCACAGATACGCAGTATTTT
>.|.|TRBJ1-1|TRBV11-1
CASSLRRSTEAFF
TGTGCCAGCAGCTTGAGGCGGAGCACTGAAGCTTTCTTT
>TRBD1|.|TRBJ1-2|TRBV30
CAWDRGGYGYTF
TGTGCCTGGGACAGGGGGGGCTATGGCTACACCTTC
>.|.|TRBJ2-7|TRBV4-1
CASSHLGAGPEQYF
TGCGCCAGCAGCCACCTAGGGGCGGGACCCGAGCAGTACTTC
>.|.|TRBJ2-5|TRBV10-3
CAISVAEVETQYF
TGTGCCATCAGTGTTGCGGAAGTTGAGACCCAGTACTTC
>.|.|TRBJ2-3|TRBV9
CASSSGGSSTDTQYF
TGTGCCAGCAGCAGCGGCGGTTCTAGCACAGATACGCAGTATTTT
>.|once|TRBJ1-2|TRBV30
CAWSFQGREDGYTF
TGTGCCTGGAGTTTTCAGGGCAGGGAGGATGGCTACACCTTC
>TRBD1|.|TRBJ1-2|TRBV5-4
CASTSLSDRDRDGYTF
TGTGCCAGCACCAGCTTGAGCGATCGGGACAGGGATGGCTACACCTTC
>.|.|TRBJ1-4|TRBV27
CASSLGPTVNEKLFF
TGTGCCAGCAGTTTGGGGCCGACCGTTAATGAAAAACTGTTTTTT
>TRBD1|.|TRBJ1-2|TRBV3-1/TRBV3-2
CASSQVGSGGYGYTF
TGTGCCAGCAGCCAAGTGGGTTCAGGGGGCTATGGCTACACCTTC
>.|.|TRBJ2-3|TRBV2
CASSQPGSEADTQYF
TGTGCCAGCAGCCAACCCGGGTCTGAGGCAGATACGCAGTATTTT
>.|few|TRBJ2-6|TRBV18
CASSPGGGAPGANVLTF
TGTGCCAGCTCACCAGGGGGCGGCGCTCCTGGGGCCAACGTCCTGACTTTC
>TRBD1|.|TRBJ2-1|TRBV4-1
CASRKPGQGYNEQFF
TGCGCCAGCAGAAAACCGGGACAGGGGTACAATGAGCAGTTCTTC
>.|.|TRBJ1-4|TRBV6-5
CASSMTSTNEKLFF
TGTGCCAGCAGTATGACATCAACTAATGAAAAACTGTTTTTT
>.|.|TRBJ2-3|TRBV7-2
CASSSAAGTGTDTQYF
TGTGCCAGCAGCTCCGCTGCGGGGACAGGCACAGATACGCAGTATTTT
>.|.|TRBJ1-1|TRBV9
CASSVGAGYTEAFF
TGTGCCAGCAGCGTAGGGGCAGGCTACACTGAAGCTTTCTTT
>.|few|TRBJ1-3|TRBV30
CAWITSSGNTIYF
TGTGCCTGGATTACGAGCTCTGGAAACACCATATATTTT
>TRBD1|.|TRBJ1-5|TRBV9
CASSAGQGNQPQHF
TGTGCCAGCAGCGCCGGACAGGGCAATCAGCCCCAGCATTTT
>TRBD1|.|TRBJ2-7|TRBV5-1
CASSFQGASYEQYF
TGCGCCAGCAGCTTCCAGGGGGCGTCCTACGAGCAGTACTTC
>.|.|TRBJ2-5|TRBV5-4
CASSSQGTQYF
TGTGCCAGCAGCTCGCAGGGGACCCAGTACTTC
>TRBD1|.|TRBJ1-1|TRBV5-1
CASSSGTGKGEAFF
TGCGCCAGCAGCTCGGGGACAGGGAAGGGCGAAGCTTTCTTT
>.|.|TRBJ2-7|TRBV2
CASSEWPGSYEQYF
TGTGCCAGCAGTGAGTGGCCAGGCTCCTACGAGCAGTACTTC
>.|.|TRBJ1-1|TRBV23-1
CATPPGVTNTEAFF
TGCGCCACCCCTCCCGGGGTGACGAACACTGAAGCTTTCTTT
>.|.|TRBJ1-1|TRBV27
CASSFLGGEAFF
TGTGCCAGCAGTTTTTTGGGGGGGGAAGCTTTCTTT
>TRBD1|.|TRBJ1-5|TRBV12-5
CASGLVLGQGALWAQHF
TGTGCTAGTGGTTTGGTCCTCGGACAGGGGGCTTTGTGGGCCCAGCATTTT
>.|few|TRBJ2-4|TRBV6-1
CASSADSAGAKNIQYF
TGTGCCAGCAGTGCGGACAGCGCGGGAGCCAAAAACATTCAGTACTTC
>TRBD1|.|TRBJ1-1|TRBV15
CATRARQGETEAFF
TGTGCCACCAGGGCCCGACAGGGGGAAACTGAAGCTTTCTTT
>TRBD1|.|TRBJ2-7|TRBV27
CASRSTGRYEQYF
TGTGCCAGCAGATCGACAGGGCGCTACGAGCAGTACTTC
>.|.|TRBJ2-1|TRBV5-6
CASSFPGESSYNEQFF
TGTGCCAGCAGCTTCCCCGGGGAGAGCTCCTACAATGAGCAGTTCTTC
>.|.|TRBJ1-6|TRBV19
CASSPSGGSSDSYNSPLHF
TGTGCCAGTAGTCCGTCGGGGGGTAGTTCGGATTCCTATAATTCACCCCTCCACTTT
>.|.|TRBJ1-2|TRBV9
CASSVVAGYGYTF
TGTGCCAGCAGCGTAGTGGCAGGGTATGGCTACACCTTC
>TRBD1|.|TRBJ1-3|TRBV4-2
CASGQAGTGNRVIYF
TGTGCCAGCGGCCAAGCAGGGACAGGGAATAGAGTCATATATTTT
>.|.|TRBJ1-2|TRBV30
CAWSVFAQGAYGYTF
TGTGCCTGGAGTGTATTTGCCCAGGGTGCCTATGGCTACACCTTC
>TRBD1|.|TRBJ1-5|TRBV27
CASSPDRGQPQHF
TGTGCCAGCAGCCCGGACAGGGGTCAGCCCCAGCATTTT